This T cell receptor (beta chain) was identified in a study of T cell responses to AZD1222 COVID-19 vaccine. Study observations and caveats: Targets within unmutated variant regions were reportedly found for nearly half of spike-specific TCRs. Only a handful of AZD1222 recipients, more than five in all, had baseline seropositivity. Increases in Spike-specific TCR breadth and depth were seen after two AZD1222 doses. Clonal diversity may have been underestimated, and the donors were mostly white British, with more females than males.

Germline V gene lookup returns CDR1 SGHRS and CDR2 YFSETQ. The V and J ends lost 6 bases and 6 bases, in that order; junction bases with no gene match: 12. CDR3 length: 15 residues. The protocol was immunoSEQ multiplex PCR, while the TCRdb copy is restricted to in-frame clones and leaves out a portion. The profile shows tens of thousands of clones, over 60% of them singletons. With respect to this clone: Antigen unknown.

V and J are TRBV5-1 and TRBJ2-7; 10 positions match TRBD1. The sequence came from an adult in good health. The material sequenced was peripheral blood, taken on day 0 of AZD1222 vaccination. Here the CDR3 DNA reads TGCGCCAGCAACCCATACGACAGGGGGCTGGGCGAGCAGTACTTC. Its protein product is CASNPYDRGLGEQYF.